The 18 T cell receptor beta chains listed next were all sequenced from one sample in a study of blood T cell repertoires in COVID-19. Some clones are missing from TCRdb's copy, which holds only in-frame ones; the method was immunoSEQ multiplex PCR. The data show 150,000 to 180,000 clones, with around 83% seen just once and 8.3% held by the top ten. Sequencing was performed on peripheral blood. The receptors originated from a woman aged 55-75 years with COVID-19, enrolled during active disease.

The chain employs TRBV7-9 and TRBJ1-4; tentatively, D is TRBD1 (6 bases). The CDR3 has 14 amino acids. The germline V gene encodes CDR1 SEHNR and CDR2 FQNEAQ (reference sequence). V dropped 5 bases and J dropped 4 bases, with 11 bases sitting between them. This CDR3 is CASSQGGGNEKLFF. CDR3 bases: TGTGCCAGCAGCCAAGGGGGGGGTAATGAAAAACTGTTTTTT. Filled out from reference TRBV7-9 and TRBJ1-4, the complete variable domain reads DTGVSQNPRHKITKRGQNVTFRCDPISEHNRLYWYRQTLGQGPEFLTYFQNEAQLEKSRLLSDRFSAERPKGSFSTLEIQRTEQGDSAMYLCASSQGGGNEKLFFGSGTQLSVL.

V and J are TRBV7-2 and TRBJ1-4; 8 nucleotides agree with TRBD1. CDR3 length: 18 residues. V gave up 4 bases and J gave up 7 bases; unmatched junction bases: 17. Germline loops: CDR1 SGHTA, CDR2 FQGNSA. The chain's CDR3 is CASSSQGPRTGMREKLFF. The CDR3 DNA is TGTGCCAGCAGCTCGCAGGGACCGCGGACAGGGATGCGTGAAAAACTGTTTTTT.

This clone has a single count. The chain uses TRBV5-4 and TRBJ2-7; tentative D call: TRBD1 (5 bases). Looked up from germline, CDR1 is SGHNT and CDR2 is YYREEE (reference sequence). The CDR3 loop spans 14 amino acids. V lost 4 bases to trimming and J lost 0 bases, with 11 bases between them. The CDR3 bases are TGTGCCAGCAGCCCCACAGGAGTCTCCTACGAGCAGTACTTC. Its translation is CASSPTGVSYEQYF.

The rearrangement links TRBV19 to TRBJ1-4, with 9 bases aligning to TRBD1. This CDR3 region has 18 residues. In germline, CDR1 is LNHDA, CDR2 SQIVND (reference sequence). The V gene end was trimmed by 6 bases and the J gene end by 1 base; junction bases not matched to a gene: 12. CDR3 in DNA: TGTGCCAGTAGCACCGGGACAGGGAGCCTCAGAACTAATGAAAAACTGTTTTTT. This gives the protein CASSTGTGSLRTNEKLFF.

The rearrangement uses TRBV19 and TRBJ1-4; 7 nucleotides align to TRBD1. V shed 3 bases, J shed 0 bases, and the junction held 7 bases outside the gene matches. Germline CDR1 and CDR2: LNHDA and SQIVND (reference sequence). This CDR3 has 17 amino acids. In nucleotides, the CDR3 is TGTGCCAGTAGTATGTGGGGACAGAGAGCAACTAATGAAAAACTGTTTTTT. Its protein is CASSMWGQRATNEKLFF.

V usage is TRBV13 and J usage is TRBJ1-1; weak D call: TRBD1 (5 bases). Trimming removed 8 bases from V and 8 bases from J, with 12 bases in between. CDR1 is PRHDT and CDR2 is FYEKMQ in the germline V gene (reference sequence). The CDR3 spans 11 residues. CDR3 residues: CASGRGREAFF. CDR3 coding DNA: TGTGCCAGCGGGCGGGGGAGAGAAGCTTTCTTT.

This chain uses TRBV5-1 with TRBJ1-2, with D hard to call. The CDR3 loop spans 14 amino acids. The V gene's germline CDR1 is SGHRS and CDR2 YFSETQ. V dropped 0 bases and J dropped 3 bases, with 9 bases sitting between them. The CDR3 spells CASSLGDGDYGYTF. The CDR3, as DNA: TGCGCCAGCAGCTTGGGAGACGGGGACTATGGCTACACCTTC. Full variable domain (remainder filled in from reference TRBV5-1 and TRBJ1-2): KAGVTQTPRYLIKTRGQQVTLSCSPISGHRSVSWYQQTPGQGLQFLFEYFSETQRNKGNFPGRFSGRQFSNSRSEMNVSTLELGDSALYLCASSLGDGDYGYTFGSGTRLTVV.

The CDR3 nucleotides read TGTGCCAGCCAAGGGTTGGCGGGACAGGGTGAAGATGAGCAGTTCTTC. Protein product: CASQGLAGQGEDEQFF. This sequence joins TRBV2 and TRBJ2-1, with 9 bases fitting TRBD1. This CDR3 contains 16 residues. V shed 8 bases, J shed 8 bases, and the junction held 16 bases outside the gene matches. CDR1 is SNHLY, CDR2 FYNNEI, per germline.

The V and J genes are TRBV7-8 and TRBJ2-5, with 14 bases matching TRBD2. The CDR3 is 15 residues long. V shed 5 bases and J 3 bases; nucleotides not matched to a gene: 2. Germline V gene sequence: CDR1 SGHVS, CDR2 FQNEAQ. CDR3 region: CASSRLAGGKETQYF. CDR3 bases: TGTGCCAGCAGCCGACTAGCGGGAGGGAAAGAGACCCAGTACTTC.

CDR3 sequence (DNA): TGTGCCAGCAGCTATGGGGGCGCGAGGAGCAATCAGCCCCAGCATTTT. It yields the protein CASSYGGARSNQPQHF. The chain couples TRBV27 to TRBJ1-5, with D maybe TRBD1 (6 bases). Trimming shortened V by 6 bases and J by 1 base, and 16 bases separated the two germline ends. This CDR3 region has 16 residues. Germline CDR1 MNHEY, CDR2 SMNVEV (reference sequence).

The rearrangement uses TRBV15 and TRBJ2-2, with 8 nucleotides matching TRBD2. After removal of 3 bases from V and 2 bases from J, the junction contained 11 bases not matched to a gene. From germline, CDR1 is LNHNV and CDR2 YYDKDF (reference sequence). The length of the CDR3 is 18 residues. CDR3 coding DNA: TGTGCCACCAGCAGCCGAGGGGCTAGCGGGTCCAACACCGGGGAGCTGTTTTTT. This encodes CATSSRGASGSNTGELFF.

The CDR3 DNA follows: TGTGCCAGCAGGATCGACAGGAATAACGCACGAGCTTTCTTT. Encoded protein: CASRIDRNNARAFF. This chain connects TRBV6-4 to TRBJ1-1, with TRBD1 as a possible D gene (6 bases). The CDR3 spans 14 residues. The V gene's germline CDR1 is MRHNA and CDR2 SNTAGT. Trimming took off 6 bases at V and 10 bases at J, with 21 bases between the two ends.

The rearrangement uses TRBV3-1 (or the pseudogene TRBV3-2) and TRBJ1-4, with D unresolved. The CDR3 length is 14 residues. CDR1 is LGHDT and CDR2 is YNNKEL in the germline V gene (reference sequence). V was clipped by 4 bases and J by 7 bases, with 13 bases between them. Here the CDR3 reads CASSPAVAVEKLFF. In DNA form, the CDR3 reads TGTGCCAGCAGCCCCGCGGTAGCAGTTGAAAAACTGTTTTTT.

The gene calls are TRBV9 and TRBJ2-5; TRBD1 matches 8 bases. The CDR3 has 14 amino acids. Per germline, CDR1 SGDLS and CDR2 YYNGEE. V lost 4 bases and J lost 4; bases outside the gene matches: 6. The CDR3: CASSPGQGRETQYF. The DNA for the CDR3 is TGTGCCAGCAGCCCCGGACAGGGACGAGAGACCCAGTACTTC.

The V and J genes are TRBV5-1 and TRBJ1-2; 11 nucleotides align to TRBD1. This CDR3 is built from 16 residues. The J segment lost 4 bases and the V segment lost 0 bases, leaving 5 bases of the junction unmatched. CDR1 SGHRS and CDR2 YFSETQ come from the germline V gene. The CDR3 sequence: CASSLGGQGAGYGYTF. The CDR3 bases are TGCGCCAGCAGCTTGGGTGGACAGGGGGCTGGCTATGGCTACACCTTC.

This chain joins TRBV12-3 or TRBV12-4 and TRBJ2-7; D is possibly TRBD2 (5 bases). The ends were cut back, 6 bases at V and 7 bases at J, with 16 bases in the middle. CDR3 length equals 13 residues. The CDR3 nucleotides are TGTGCCAGCAGCCTACCCGGGATTCAGGAGCAGTACTTC. It is translated as CASSLPGIQEQYF.

The table lists this clone with a few counts. The rearrangement links TRBV10-3 to TRBJ1-1; TRBD1 agrees at 8 bases. This CDR3 spans 14 amino acids. Germline V lookup: CDR1 ENHRY, CDR2 SYGVKD. V gave up 6 bases and J gave up 4 bases; unmatched junction bases: 7. The CDR3 spells CAISDRGRGTEAFF. DNA for the CDR3: TGTGCCATCAGCGACAGGGGCCGGGGCACTGAAGCTTTCTTT.

In nucleotides, the CDR3 is TGTGCCAGCACCAAAGGGCGGGAGAGCACCTACAATGAGCAGTTCTTC. Amino acid sequence: CASTKGRESTYNEQFF. This chain links TRBV13 with TRBJ2-1, with 7 bases fitting TRBD2. The CDR3 spans 16 residues. V lost 7 bases, J lost 2 bases, and 11 bases stayed unmatched. The germline V gene has CDR1 PRHDT and CDR2 FYEKMQ (reference sequence).